This TCR beta chain was captured in a study of T cell repertoires in cytomegalovirus infection. Overall study context: CMV epitopes, recently identified HLA-C-restricted and well-studied HLA-B-restricted, were used. CMV infection together with matching HLA type was indicated by public TCR beta signatures.

V was clipped by 7 bases and J by 7 bases; unmatched bases: 9. The CDR3 is 14 residues long. Study-wide findings and caveats: Cumulative frequency of public TCR beta families picked out carriers of CMV plus the relevant HLA.

There are a few counts of this clonotype. Its antigen remains unknown. TCRdb ran MiXCR on the reads and lists one entry per CDR3 protein. The sample includes more than 300,000 distinct CDR3 sequences, roughly 34% seen only once; the top ten take 13%. The TCR originated in a human donor in good health (CMV status not recorded). Some clones in this sample may be carry-over from other donors' samples. The V call is TRBV12-3 or TRBV12-4, the J call TRBJ1-4; 7 nucleotides agree with TRBD1. The source was cultured PBMCs, collected from culture after CMV antigen stimulation. For the CDR3, the DNA is TGTGCCAGCACCGAAGACAGGGTAGCTGAAAAACTGTTTTTT. Encoded protein: CASTEDRVAEKLFF.